This T cell receptor (beta chain) came from a study of blood T cell repertoires in COVID-19. For the study at large: Collection of acute and convalescent COVID-19 samples took place in the United States, Italy and Spain. PBMCs, B-cell-depleted T cells, or T cells provided the cDNA or gDNA that made up the material.

How the authors handled the data: Cell counts per sample came from amplifying reference gene primers. Repertoires were generated with immunoSEQ multiplex PCR, while TCRdb's copy carries only in-frame clones and drops some. V, J and clone size reflect that table, while D and trimming were determined from the DNA. The sample consists of around 250,000 clones, around 82% of them appearing once. J gave up 3 bases and V 0 bases, and 6 bases lay outside the gene matches. The CDR3 sequence is 16 residues long. Per germline, CDR1 SGHRS and CDR2 YFSETQ. The sequenced material came from peripheral blood. The chain couples TRBV5-1 to TRBJ2-1, with TRBD2 identical over 7 bases. This TCR was sampled from a man aged 35 to 55 with active or convalescent COVID-19. The CDR3 region has the DNA TGCGCCAGCAGCTTGGAGGCGGCGGGGGACTACAATGAGCAGTTCTTC. The encoded protein is CASSLEAAGDYNEQFF.